This T cell receptor beta chain originates from a study of early T cells in non-severe SARS-CoV-2 infection. The V end lost 3 bases, the J end lost 2 bases, and 6 bases lay between the germline ends. Looked up from germline, CDR1 is SGHTA and CDR2 is FQGNSA. This CDR3 contains 13 residues. Each single cDNA molecule received a unique molecular identifier. TCRdb re-called the 5' RACE reads through MiXCR, storing one row per CDR3 protein. The data show roughly 69,000 distinct CDR3 sequences, with about 9.4% seen just once and 5.9% held by the top ten. Many counts were recorded for this clonotype. This sequence joins TRBV7-2 and TRBJ2-3; D is unresolved. The sequenced sample was whole blood. The clonotype was recovered from an adult who was a healthcare worker with PCR-confirmed SARS-CoV-2 infection or an uninfected control (not recorded which). The CDR3 is CASSFASTDTQYF. The CDR3 DNA follows: TGTGCCAGCAGCTTCGCTTCCACAGATACGCAGTATTTT.